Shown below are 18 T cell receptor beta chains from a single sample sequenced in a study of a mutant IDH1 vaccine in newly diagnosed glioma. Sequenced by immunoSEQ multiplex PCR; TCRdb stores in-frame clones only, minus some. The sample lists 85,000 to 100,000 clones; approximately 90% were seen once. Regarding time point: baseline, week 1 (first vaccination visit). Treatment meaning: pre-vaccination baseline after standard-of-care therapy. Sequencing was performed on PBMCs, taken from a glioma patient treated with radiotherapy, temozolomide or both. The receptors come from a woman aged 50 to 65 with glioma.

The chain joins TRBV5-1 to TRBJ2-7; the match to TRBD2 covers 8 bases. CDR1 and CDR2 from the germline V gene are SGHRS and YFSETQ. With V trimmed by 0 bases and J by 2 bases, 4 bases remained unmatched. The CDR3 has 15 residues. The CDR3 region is CASSLVVAGTYEQYF. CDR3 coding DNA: TGCGCCAGCAGCTTGGTGGTAGCGGGAACCTACGAGCAGTACTTC.

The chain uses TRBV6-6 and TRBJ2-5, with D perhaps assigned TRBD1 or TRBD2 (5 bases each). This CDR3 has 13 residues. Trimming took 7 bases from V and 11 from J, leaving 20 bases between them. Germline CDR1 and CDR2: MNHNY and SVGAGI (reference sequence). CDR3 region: CASKTTRLGEQYF. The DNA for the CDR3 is TGTGCCAGCAAAACGACAAGGTTAGGGGAGCAGTACTTC.

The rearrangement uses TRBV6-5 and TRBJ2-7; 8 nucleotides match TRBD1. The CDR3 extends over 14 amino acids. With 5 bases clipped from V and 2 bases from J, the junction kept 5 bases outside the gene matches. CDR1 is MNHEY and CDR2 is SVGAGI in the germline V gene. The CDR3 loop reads CASSPRDRPYEQYF. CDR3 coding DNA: TGTGCCAGCAGTCCCCGGGACAGGCCCTACGAGCAGTACTTC.

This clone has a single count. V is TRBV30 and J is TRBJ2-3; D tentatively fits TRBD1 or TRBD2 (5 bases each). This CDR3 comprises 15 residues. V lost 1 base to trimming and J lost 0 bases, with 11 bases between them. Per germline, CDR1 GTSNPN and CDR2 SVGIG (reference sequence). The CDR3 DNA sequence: TGTGCCTGGAGTGAGGGACCGCCGAGCACAGATACGCAGTATTTT. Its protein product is CAWSEGPPSTDTQYF.

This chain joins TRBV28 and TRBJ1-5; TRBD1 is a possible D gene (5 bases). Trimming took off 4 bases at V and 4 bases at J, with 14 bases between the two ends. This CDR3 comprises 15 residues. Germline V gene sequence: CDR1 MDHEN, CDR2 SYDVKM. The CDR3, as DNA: TGTGCCAGCAGTTCCCCCGGGACCGGTAATCAGCCCCAGCATTTT. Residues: CASSSPGTGNQPQHF.

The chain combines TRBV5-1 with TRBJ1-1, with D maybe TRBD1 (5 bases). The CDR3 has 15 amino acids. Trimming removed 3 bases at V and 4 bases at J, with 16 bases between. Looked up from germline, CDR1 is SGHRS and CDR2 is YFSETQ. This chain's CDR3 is CASSSYRWAGTEAFF. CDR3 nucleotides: TGCGCCAGCAGCTCGTACAGGTGGGCGGGCACTGAAGCTTTCTTT.

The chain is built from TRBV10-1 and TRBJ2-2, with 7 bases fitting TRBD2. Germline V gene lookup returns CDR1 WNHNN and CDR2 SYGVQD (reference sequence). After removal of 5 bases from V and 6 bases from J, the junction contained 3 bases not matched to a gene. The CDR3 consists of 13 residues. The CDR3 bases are TGCGCCAGCAGTCAGACTAGCCCCGGGGAGCTGTTTTTT. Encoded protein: CASSQTSPGELFF.

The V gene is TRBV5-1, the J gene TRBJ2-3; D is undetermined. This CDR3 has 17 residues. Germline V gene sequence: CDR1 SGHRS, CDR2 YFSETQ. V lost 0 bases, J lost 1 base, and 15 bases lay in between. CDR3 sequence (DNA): TGCGCCAGCAGCTTGGTGGGCGGCGTCTTCGGCACAGATACGCAGTATTTT. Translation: CASSLVGGVFGTDTQYF. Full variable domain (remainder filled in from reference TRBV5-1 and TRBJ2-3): KAGVTQTPRYLIKTRGQQVTLSCSPISGHRSVSWYQQTPGQGLQFLFEYFSETQRNKGNFPGRFSGRQFSNSRSEMNVSTLELGDSALYLCASSLVGGVFGTDTQYFGPGTRLTVL.

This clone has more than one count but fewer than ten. The CDR3 coding sequence is TGCGCCAGCAGCATTCGCGTCGGCGAGACCCAGTACTTC. It specifies CASSIRVGETQYF. This rearrangement joins TRBV10-1 to TRBJ2-5; the D is unclear. Germline V gene lookup returns CDR1 WNHNN and CDR2 SYGVQD (reference sequence). With 6 bases removed from V and 5 bases from J, the gap between germline ends came to 13 bases. There are 13 residues in the CDR3.

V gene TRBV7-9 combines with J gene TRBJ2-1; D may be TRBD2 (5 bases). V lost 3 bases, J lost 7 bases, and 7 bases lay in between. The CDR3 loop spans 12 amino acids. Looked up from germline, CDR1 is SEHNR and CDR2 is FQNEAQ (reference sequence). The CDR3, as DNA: TGTGCCAGCAGCTTTACTAGTAATGAGCAGTTCTTC. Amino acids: CASSFTSNEQFF.

CDR3 sequence: CASSSTQETQYF. CDR3 DNA sequence: TGTGCCAGCAGTTCCACCCAAGAGACCCAGTACTTC. V is TRBV27 and J is TRBJ2-5; D ambiguous. Trimming stripped 4 bases from V and 1 base from J, with 4 bases between. This CDR3 spans 12 amino acids. From germline, CDR1 is MNHEY and CDR2 SMNVEV (reference sequence).

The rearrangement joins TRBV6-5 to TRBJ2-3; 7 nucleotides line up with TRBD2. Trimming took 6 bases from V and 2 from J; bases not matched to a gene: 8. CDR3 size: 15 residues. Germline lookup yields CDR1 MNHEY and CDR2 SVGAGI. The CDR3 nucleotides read TGTGCCAGCAGGCCTCTAGCGGAAATCACAGATACGCAGTATTTT. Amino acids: CASRPLAEITDTQYF.

For the CDR3, the DNA is TGTGCCATCAGTGAGCCAACAGGGAAGAGCTACAATGAGCAGTTCTTC. Its protein product is CAISEPTGKSYNEQFF. The gene calls are TRBV10-3 and TRBJ2-1; the D gene is possibly TRBD1 (6 bases). The V gene's germline CDR1 is ENHRY and CDR2 SYGVKD. Deletions cut 2 bases from V and 3 bases from J, with 14 bases between. The CDR3 consists of 16 residues.

The CDR3 loop reads CASSLAGRNQPQHF. The CDR3 bases are TGTGCCAGCAGTTTAGCGGGGCGCAATCAGCCCCAGCATTTT. The chain has TRBV28 and TRBJ1-5; a weak D match, TRBD1 (5 bases). Trimming stripped 2 bases from V and 2 bases from J, with 7 bases between. The CDR3 is 14 amino acids. CDR1 and CDR2 from the germline V gene are MDHEN and SYDVKM.

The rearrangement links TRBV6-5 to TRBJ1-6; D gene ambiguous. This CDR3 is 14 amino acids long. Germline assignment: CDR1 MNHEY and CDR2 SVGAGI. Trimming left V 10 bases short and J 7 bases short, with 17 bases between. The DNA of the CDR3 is TGTGCCACCCAAAGCGGGTATAACAATTCACCCCTCCACTTT. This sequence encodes CATQSGYNNSPLHF.

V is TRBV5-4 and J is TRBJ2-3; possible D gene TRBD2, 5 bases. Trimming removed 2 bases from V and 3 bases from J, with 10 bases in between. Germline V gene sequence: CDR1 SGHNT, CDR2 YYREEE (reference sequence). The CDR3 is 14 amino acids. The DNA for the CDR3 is TGTGCCAGCAGCTTCCGATTAGCGACAGATACGCAGTATTTT. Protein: CASSFRLATDTQYF.

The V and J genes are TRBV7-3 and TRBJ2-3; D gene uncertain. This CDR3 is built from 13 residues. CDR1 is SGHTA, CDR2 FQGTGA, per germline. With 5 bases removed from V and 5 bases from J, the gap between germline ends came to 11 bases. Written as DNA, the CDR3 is TGTGCCAGCAGCCGCCTATCTGGAGATACGCAGTATTTT. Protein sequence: CASSRLSGDTQYF.

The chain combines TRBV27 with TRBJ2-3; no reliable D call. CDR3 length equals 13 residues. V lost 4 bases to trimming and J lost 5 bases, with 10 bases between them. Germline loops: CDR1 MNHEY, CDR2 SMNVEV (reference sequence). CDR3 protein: CASSSSLIDTQYF. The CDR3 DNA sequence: TGTGCCAGCAGTTCCTCGCTCATAGATACGCAGTATTTT.